This TCR beta chain was sequenced in a study of spatial heterogeneity in lung cancer. TCRdb re-called the 5' RACE reads with MiXCR, one entry per CDR3 protein. The table has tens of thousands of distinct CDR3 sequences, 10% to 15% seen once; the top ten hold more than 5.5%. CDR3 length: 13 residues. Deletions cut 6 bases from V and 4 bases from J, with 12 bases between. Germline V CDR1 and CDR2: SNHLY, FYNNEI. This clonotype was detected many times. Noted time point: sample taken at primary tumor resection. Sequencing was performed on whole RNA extracted from tumor and nontumor lung tissue, or from frozen PBMC, and the material was left unsorted. The donors comprised around 76 untreated early-stage non-small cell lung cancer patients.

This receptor was obtained from a male donor with early-stage non-small cell lung cancer. The sample consisted of PBMCs, taken at surgery. This chain links TRBV2 with TRBJ1-2, with D possibly being TRBD1 (5 bases). The CDR3 region has the DNA TGTGCCAGCAGCCTAGACAGTCTCTATGGCTACACCTTC. It specifies CASSLDSLYGYTF.